Listed below are T cell receptor beta chains from one sample, sequenced in a study of T cell responses to AZD1222 COVID-19 vaccine. The protocol was immunoSEQ multiplex PCR, while the TCRdb copy is restricted to in-frame clones and leaves out a portion. The profile shows tens of thousands of clones, 88% of them singletons. The sample in question was peripheral blood, obtained on day 0 of AZD1222 vaccination. These receptors were obtained from an adult in good health. Both conserved end residues are part of each CDR3. Each record gives: V gene, clone size, D gene, J gene, CDR3 protein, CDR3 DNA. The D gene is left open where the match is weak. A row's size may be missing; if present it is once, few, many or a size class.

TRBV4-1	.	.	TRBJ1-2	CASSQVRGGYGYTF	TGCGCCAGCAGCCAAGTTAGGGGGGGGTATGGCTACACCTTC
TRBV9	.	TRBD2	TRBJ2-7	CASSVLSGSSYEQYF	TGTGCCAGCAGCGTACTTAGCGGGAGCTCCTACGAGCAGTACTTC
TRBV7-6	once	TRBD2	TRBJ2-1	CASSPEGDPLAGESNEQFF	TGTGCCAGCAGCCCGGAGGGAGACCCACTAGCGGGAGAGAGTAATGAGCAGTTCTTC
TRBV5-4	.	.	TRBJ1-1	CASSNRGRLGDTEAFF	TGTGCCAGCAGCAACCGGGGGCGCCTGGGGGACACTGAAGCTTTCTTT
TRBV6-2/TRBV6-3	.	TRBD1	TRBJ1-5	CASSYSGQGSYQPQHF	TGTGCCAGCAGTTACTCGGGACAGGGCTCTTATCAGCCCCAGCATTTT
TRBV3-1/TRBV3-2	.	TRBD2	TRBJ2-1	CASSQDQGLAGINEQFF	TGTGCCAGCAGCCAAGATCAGGGACTAGCGGGTATCAATGAGCAGTTCTTC
TRBV7-2	.	.	TRBJ1-2	CASSLRGGQPNYGYTF	TGTGCCAGCAGCTTACGAGGGGGGCAACCTAACTATGGCTACACCTTC
TRBV12-3/TRBV12-4	.	.	TRBJ1-1	CASSRQEGTEAFF	TGTGCCAGCAGTAGACAGGAGGGGACTGAAGCTTTCTTT
TRBV7-9	.	.	TRBJ2-5	CASSLLQVGETQYF	TGTGCCAGCAGCTTATTACAGGTGGGGGAGACCCAGTACTTC
TRBV4-2	once	TRBD2	TRBJ2-7	CASSQEVSGGTYEQYF	TGTGCCAGCAGCCAAGAGGTGAGCGGGGGAACCTACGAGCAGTACTTC
TRBV7-2	.	TRBD1	TRBJ1-3	CASSLDSRGRGNTIYF	TGTGCCAGCAGCTTAGACAGCAGGGGGCGAGGAAACACCATATATTTT
TRBV19	.	.	TRBJ2-1	CASGRDWGSYEQFF	TGTGCCAGTGGCCGGGACTGGGGATCCTATGAGCAGTTCTTC
TRBV18	.	.	TRBJ1-5	CASSPEGNQPQHF	TGTGCCAGCTCACCAGAAGGCAATCAGCCCCAGCATTTT
TRBV19	.	.	TRBJ1-6	CASSIGADSPLHF	TGTGCCAGTAGTATAGGGGCGGATTCACCCCTCCACTTT
TRBV7-9	.	.	TRBJ1-4	CASRLGLSVNEKLFF	TGTGCCAGCAGGTTAGGGCTGAGCGTTAATGAAAAACTGTTTTTT
TRBV19	.	.	TRBJ2-7	CASSPVPSYEQYF	TGTGCCAGTAGTCCCGTACCCTCCTACGAGCAGTACTTC
TRBV14	.	TRBD1	TRBJ1-1	CASRRGGTGGGTEALF	TGTGCCAGCAGGCGGGGGGGGACAGGCGGAGGAACTGAAGCTCTCTTT
TRBV15	.	.	TRBJ2-7	CATSRGADSYEQYF	TGTGCCACCAGCAGAGGGGCCGATTCCTACGAGCAGTACTTC
TRBV5-1	.	TRBD2	TRBJ2-7	CASSYTSGSGEQYF	TGCGCCAGCAGCTACACTAGCGGGAGCGGCGAGCAGTACTTC
TRBV2	.	TRBD1	TRBJ1-4	CASSPGTEGKLFF	TGTGCCAGCAGCCCCGGGACAGAGGGGAAACTGTTTTTT
TRBV7-3	.	.	TRBJ2-1	CASSLNLGLFHEQFF	TGTGCCAGCAGCTTAAATCTAGGGCTATTCCATGAGCAGTTCTTC
TRBV7-9	.	TRBD1	TRBJ1-2	CASSLELGQGTYGYTF	TGTGCCAGCAGCTTAGAATTGGGACAGGGGACCTATGGCTACACCTTC
TRBV13	.	.	TRBJ2-5	CASSIKRGSGQETQYF	TGTGCCAGCAGCATAAAAAGAGGGAGCGGCCAAGAGACCCAGTACTTC
TRBV18	.	.	TRBJ1-6	CASSQGLQNSPLHF	TGTGCCAGCTCACAGGGACTTCAGAATTCACCCCTCCACTTT
TRBV10-2	.	.	TRBJ2-2	CASSVDTGELFF	TGCGCCAGCAGTGTGGACACCGGGGAGCTGTTTTTT
TRBV7-3	.	.	TRBJ2-2	CASSLSLATGELFF	TGTGCCAGCAGCTTAAGTCTAGCGACCGGGGAGCTGTTTTTT
TRBV5-1	.	TRBD2	TRBJ2-3	CASSLGASGRTTDTQYF	TGCGCCAGCAGCTTGGGGGCTAGCGGGAGGACCACAGATACGCAGTATTTT
TRBV18	.	.	TRBJ1-5	CASSPRAEQPQHF	TGTGCCAGCTCACCGAGAGCGGAACAGCCCCAGCATTTT
TRBV18	.	TRBD1	TRBJ1-2	CASSAMATGNYGYTF	TGTGCCAGCTCAGCCATGGCGACAGGGAACTATGGCTACACCTTC
TRBV2	.	.	TRBJ1-2	CASRTGGGSFGGYTF	TGTGCCAGCAGAACGGGCGGGGGTTCCTTCGGTGGCTACACCTTC
TRBV27	.	TRBD1	TRBJ2-5	CASRGTGGGRAQETQYF	TGTGCCAGCAGGGGGACAGGGGGGGGCCGAGCTCAAGAGACCCAGTACTTC
TRBV4-3	.	TRBD1	TRBJ2-2	CASRQGDGELFF	TGCGCCAGCAGACAGGGGGACGGGGAGCTGTTTTTT
TRBV6-5	.	TRBD2	TRBJ2-7	CASSTSAGGSYEQYF	TGTGCCAGCAGTACCTCGGCGGGAGGCTCCTACGAGCAGTACTTC
TRBV6-2/TRBV6-3	once	.	TRBJ1-5	CASSRGGSNQPQHF	TGTGCCAGCAGTAGGGGGGGGAGCAATCAGCCCCAGCATTTT
TRBV5-4	.	.	TRBJ1-6	CASSARGSPLHF	TGTGCCAGCAGCGCCCGGGGTTCGCCCCTCCACTTT
TRBV15	.	TRBD2	TRBJ2-4	CATYTGLADPLAKNIQYF	TGTGCCACCTATACGGGACTAGCGGACCCCCTAGCCAAAAACATTCAGTACTTC
TRBV24-1	.	.	TRBJ1-2	CATSDTPSGQGYTF	TGTGCCACCAGTGATACCCCGTCGGGGCAGGGCTACACCTTC
TRBV4-1	.	.	TRBJ2-7	CASSPWGDSGEQYF	TGCGCCAGCAGCCCCTGGGGGGATAGCGGCGAGCAGTACTTC
TRBV7-6	.	.	TRBJ2-2	CASSPAADGANTGELFF	TGTGCCAGCAGCCCCGCCGCTGACGGGGCGAACACCGGGGAGCTGTTTTTT
TRBV7-2	few	.	TRBJ1-1	CASSLVDRNTEAFF	TGTGCCAGCAGCTTAGTCGACAGGAACACTGAAGCTTTCTTT
TRBV5-1	.	TRBD2	TRBJ2-3	CASSLEGREGTDTQYF	TGCGCCAGCAGCTTGGAGGGGCGGGAGGGGACAGATACGCAGTATTTT
TRBV7-9	.	.	TRBJ2-5	CASSSRSIQETQYF	TGTGCCAGCAGCTCCCGTAGTATCCAAGAGACCCAGTACTTC
TRBV3-1/TRBV3-2	.	.	TRBJ1-4	CASSLGTTNEKLFF	TGTGCCAGCTCCCTCGGTACAACTAATGAAAAACTGTTTTTT
TRBV27	once	.	TRBJ1-1	CASSFQGTEAFF	TGTGCCAGCAGTTTCCAAGGCACTGAAGCTTTCTTT
TRBV6-2/TRBV6-3	.	TRBD1	TRBJ2-7	CASSSEDREDYEQYF	TGTGCCAGCAGTTCTGAGGACAGGGAGGACTACGAGCAGTACTTC
TRBV18	few	TRBD1	TRBJ1-6	CASSPRQGAADSPLHF	TGTGCCAGCTCACCACGACAGGGAGCCGCCGATTCACCCCTCCACTTT
TRBV24-1	.	TRBD1	TRBJ2-1	CATTGTGDNEQFF	TGTGCCACAACCGGGACAGGGGACAATGAGCAGTTCTTC